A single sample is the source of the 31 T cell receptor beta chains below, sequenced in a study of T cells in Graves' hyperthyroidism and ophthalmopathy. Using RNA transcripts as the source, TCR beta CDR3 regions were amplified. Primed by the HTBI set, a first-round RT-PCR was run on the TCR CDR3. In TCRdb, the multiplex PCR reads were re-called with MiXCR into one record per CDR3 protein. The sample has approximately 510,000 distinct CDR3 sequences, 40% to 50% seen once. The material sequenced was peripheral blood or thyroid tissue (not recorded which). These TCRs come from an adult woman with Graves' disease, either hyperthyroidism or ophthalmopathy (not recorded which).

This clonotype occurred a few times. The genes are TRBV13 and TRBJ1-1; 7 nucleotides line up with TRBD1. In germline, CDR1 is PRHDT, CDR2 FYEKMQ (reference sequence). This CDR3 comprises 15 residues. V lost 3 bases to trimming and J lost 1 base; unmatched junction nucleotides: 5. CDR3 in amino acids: CASSFPAGGNTEAFF. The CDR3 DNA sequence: TGTGCCAGCAGCTTTCCCGCAGGGGGGAACACTGAAGCTTTCTTT.

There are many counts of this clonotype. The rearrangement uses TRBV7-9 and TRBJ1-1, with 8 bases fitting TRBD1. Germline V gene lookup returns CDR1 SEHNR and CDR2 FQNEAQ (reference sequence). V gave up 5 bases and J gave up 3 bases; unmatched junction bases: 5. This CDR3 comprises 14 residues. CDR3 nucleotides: TGTGCCAGCAGCGCCCAGGGGGCGGACACTGAAGCTTTCTTT. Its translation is CASSAQGADTEAFF.

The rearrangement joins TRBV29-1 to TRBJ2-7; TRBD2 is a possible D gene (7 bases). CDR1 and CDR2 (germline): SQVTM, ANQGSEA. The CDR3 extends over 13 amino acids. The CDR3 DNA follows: TGCAGTGCTAGAGATGGGGGGGCCCACGAGCAGTACTTC. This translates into CSARDGGAHEQYF.

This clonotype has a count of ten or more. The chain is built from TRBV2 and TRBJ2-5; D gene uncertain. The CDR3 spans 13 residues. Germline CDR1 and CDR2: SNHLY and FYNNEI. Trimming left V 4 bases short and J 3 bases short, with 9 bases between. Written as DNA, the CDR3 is TGTGCCAGCAGTGCCCGGGCAAAAGAGACCCAGTACTTC. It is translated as CASSARAKETQYF.

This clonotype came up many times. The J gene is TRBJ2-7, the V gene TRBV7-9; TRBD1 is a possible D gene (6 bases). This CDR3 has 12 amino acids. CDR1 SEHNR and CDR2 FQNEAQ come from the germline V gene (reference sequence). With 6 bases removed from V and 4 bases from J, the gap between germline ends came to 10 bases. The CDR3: CASSSRGYEQYF. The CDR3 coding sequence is TGTGCCAGCAGTTCCAGGGGTTACGAGCAGTACTTC.

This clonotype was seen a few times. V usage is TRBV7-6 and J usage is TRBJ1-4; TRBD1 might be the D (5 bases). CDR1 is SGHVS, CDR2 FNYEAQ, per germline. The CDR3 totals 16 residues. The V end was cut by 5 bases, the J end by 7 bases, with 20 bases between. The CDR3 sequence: CASSPYGAQIGEKLFF. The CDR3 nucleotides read TGTGCCAGCAGCCCTTATGGGGCGCAGATCGGTGAAAAACTGTTTTTT.

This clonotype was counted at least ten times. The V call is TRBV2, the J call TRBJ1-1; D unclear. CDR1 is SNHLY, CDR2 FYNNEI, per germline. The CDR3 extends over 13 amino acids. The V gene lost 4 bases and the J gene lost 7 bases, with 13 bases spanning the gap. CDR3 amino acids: CASSVEGYGEAFF. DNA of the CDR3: TGTGCCAGCAGTGTGGAAGGGTACGGTGAAGCTTTCTTT.

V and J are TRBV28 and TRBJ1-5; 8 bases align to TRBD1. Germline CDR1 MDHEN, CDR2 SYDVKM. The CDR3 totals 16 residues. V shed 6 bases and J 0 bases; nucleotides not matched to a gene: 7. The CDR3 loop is CASRTTGVCSNQPQHF. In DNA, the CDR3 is TGTGCCAGCAGAACGACAGGGGTCTGTAGCAATCAGCCCCAGCATTTT. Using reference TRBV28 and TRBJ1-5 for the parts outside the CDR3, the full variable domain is DVKVTQSSRYLVKRTGEKVFLECVQDMDHENMFWYRQDPGLGLRLIYFSYDVKMKEKGDIPEGYSVSREKKERFSLILESASTNQTSMYLCASRTTGVCSNQPQHFGDGTRLSIL.

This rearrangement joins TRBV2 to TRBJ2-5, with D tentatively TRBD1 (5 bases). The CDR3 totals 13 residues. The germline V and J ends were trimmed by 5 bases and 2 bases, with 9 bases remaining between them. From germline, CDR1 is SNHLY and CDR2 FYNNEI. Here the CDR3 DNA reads TGTGCCAGCAGTTGGACATTACAAGAGACCCAGTACTTC. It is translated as CASSWTLQETQYF.

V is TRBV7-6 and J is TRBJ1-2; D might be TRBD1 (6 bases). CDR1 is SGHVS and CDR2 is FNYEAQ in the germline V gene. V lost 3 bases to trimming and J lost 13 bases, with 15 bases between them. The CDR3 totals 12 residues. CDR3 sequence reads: CASSLGTRDFTF. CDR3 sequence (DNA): TGTGCCAGCAGCTTGGGGACACGCGATTTCACCTTC.

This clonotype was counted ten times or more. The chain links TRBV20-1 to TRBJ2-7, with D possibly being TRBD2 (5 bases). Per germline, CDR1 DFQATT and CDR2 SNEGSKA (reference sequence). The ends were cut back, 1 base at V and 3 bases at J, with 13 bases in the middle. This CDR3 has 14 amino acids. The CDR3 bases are TGCAGTGCTAGAGTGGGCGGGCGAGTCTACGAGCAGTACTTC. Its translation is CSARVGGRVYEQYF.

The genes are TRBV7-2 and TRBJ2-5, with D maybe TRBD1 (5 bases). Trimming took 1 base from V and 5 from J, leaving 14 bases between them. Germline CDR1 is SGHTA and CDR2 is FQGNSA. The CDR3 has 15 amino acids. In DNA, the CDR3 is TGTGCCAGCAGCTTAGGGGGCCCCAGAGGCGAGACCCAGTACTTC. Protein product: CASSLGGPRGETQYF.

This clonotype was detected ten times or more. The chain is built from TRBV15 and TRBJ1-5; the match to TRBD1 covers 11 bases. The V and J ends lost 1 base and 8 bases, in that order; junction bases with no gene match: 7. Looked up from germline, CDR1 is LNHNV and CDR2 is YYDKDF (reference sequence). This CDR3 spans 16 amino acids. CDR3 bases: TGTGCCACCAGCAGAGGGGACAGGGGGGCTGCGGAGCCCCAGCATTTT. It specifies CATSRGDRGAAEPQHF.

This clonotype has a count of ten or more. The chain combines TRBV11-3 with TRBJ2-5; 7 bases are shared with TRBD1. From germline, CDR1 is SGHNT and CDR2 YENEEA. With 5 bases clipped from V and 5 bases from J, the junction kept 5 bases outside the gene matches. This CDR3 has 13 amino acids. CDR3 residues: CASSRQGQETQYF. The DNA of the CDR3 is TGTGCCAGCAGCCGACAGGGACAGGAGACCCAGTACTTC.

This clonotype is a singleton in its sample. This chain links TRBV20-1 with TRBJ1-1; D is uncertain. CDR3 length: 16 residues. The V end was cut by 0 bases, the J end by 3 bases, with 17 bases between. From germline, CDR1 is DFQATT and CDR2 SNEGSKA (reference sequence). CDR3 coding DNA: TGCAGTGCTAGAGATCTTCCGGAGGAGGTGGACACTGAAGCTTTCTTT. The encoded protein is CSARDLPEEVDTEAFF.

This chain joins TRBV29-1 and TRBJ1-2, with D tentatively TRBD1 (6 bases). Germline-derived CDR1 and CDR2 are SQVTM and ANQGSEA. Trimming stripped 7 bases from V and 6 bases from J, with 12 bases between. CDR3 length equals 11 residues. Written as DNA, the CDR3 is TGCAGCGCAGGACAGTCTGATGGCTACACCTTC. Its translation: CSAGQSDGYTF.

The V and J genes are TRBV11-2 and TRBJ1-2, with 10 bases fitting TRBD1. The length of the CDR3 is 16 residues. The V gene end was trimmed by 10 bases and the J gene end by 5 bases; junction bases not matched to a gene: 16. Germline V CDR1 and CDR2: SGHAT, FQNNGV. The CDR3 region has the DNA TGTGCCACCCGAACCGGGACAGGGGACTCTCCATATGGCTACACCTTC. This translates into CATRTGTGDSPYGYTF.

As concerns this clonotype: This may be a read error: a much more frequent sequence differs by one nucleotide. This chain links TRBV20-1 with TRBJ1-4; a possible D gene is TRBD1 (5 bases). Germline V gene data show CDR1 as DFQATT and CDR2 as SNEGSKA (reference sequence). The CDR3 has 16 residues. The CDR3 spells CSAKRPGTSTNEELFF. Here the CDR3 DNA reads TGCAGTGCTAAGCGGCCTGGGACCTCAACTAATGAAGAACTGTTTTTT.

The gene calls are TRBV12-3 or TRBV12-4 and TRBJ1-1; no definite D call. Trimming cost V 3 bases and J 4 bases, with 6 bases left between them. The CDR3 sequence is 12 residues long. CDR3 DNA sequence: TGTGCCAGCAGTTTCAGTGCCACTGAAGCTTTCTTT. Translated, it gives CASSFSATEAFF.

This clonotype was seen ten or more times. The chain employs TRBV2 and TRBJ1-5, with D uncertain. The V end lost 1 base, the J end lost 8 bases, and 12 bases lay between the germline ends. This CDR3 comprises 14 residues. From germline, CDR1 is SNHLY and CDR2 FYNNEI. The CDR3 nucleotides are TGTGCCAGCAGTGAAGACCTCCGAACCGAGCCCCAGCATTTT. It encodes CASSEDLRTEPQHF.

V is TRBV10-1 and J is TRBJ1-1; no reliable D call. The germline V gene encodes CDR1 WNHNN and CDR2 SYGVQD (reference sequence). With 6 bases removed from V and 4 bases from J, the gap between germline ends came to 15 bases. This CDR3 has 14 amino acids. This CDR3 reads CASSSLVGSTEAFF. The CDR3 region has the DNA TGCGCCAGCAGCAGCTTAGTGGGGAGCACTGAAGCTTTCTTT.

The CDR3 nucleotides are TGTGCCAGCAGCCTCCAACGGGACCAAGAGACCCAGTACTTC. This sequence encodes CASSLQRDQETQYF. The rearrangement joins TRBV7-9 to TRBJ2-5; D is undetermined. Germline loops: CDR1 SEHNR, CDR2 FQNEAQ (reference sequence). The CDR3 spans 14 residues. The V gene lost 5 bases and the J gene lost 0 bases, with 10 bases spanning the gap.

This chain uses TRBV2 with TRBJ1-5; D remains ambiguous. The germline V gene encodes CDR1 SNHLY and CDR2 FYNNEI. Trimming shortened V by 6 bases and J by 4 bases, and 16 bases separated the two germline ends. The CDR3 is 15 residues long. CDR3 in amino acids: CASSLVGRNNQPQHF. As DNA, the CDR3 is TGTGCCAGCAGCTTAGTTGGCCGGAATAATCAGCCCCAGCATTTT.

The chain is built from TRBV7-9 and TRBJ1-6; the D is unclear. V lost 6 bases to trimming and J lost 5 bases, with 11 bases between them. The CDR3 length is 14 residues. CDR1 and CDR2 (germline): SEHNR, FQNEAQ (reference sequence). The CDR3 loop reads CASSIGRDNSPLHF. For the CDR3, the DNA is TGTGCCAGCAGTATAGGACGGGATAATTCACCCCTCCACTTT. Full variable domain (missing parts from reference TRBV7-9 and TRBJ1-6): DTGVSQNPRHKITKRGQNVTFRCDPISEHNRLYWYRQTLGQGPEFLTYFQNEAQLEKSRLLSDRFSAERPKGSFSTLEIQRTEQGDSAMYLCASSIGRDNSPLHFGNGTRLTVT.

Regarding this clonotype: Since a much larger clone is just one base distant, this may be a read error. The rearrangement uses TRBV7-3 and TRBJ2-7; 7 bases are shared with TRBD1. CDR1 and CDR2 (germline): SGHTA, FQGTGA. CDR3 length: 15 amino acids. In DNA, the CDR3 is TGTGCCAGCAGCATCAGACAGGGAACATCCGACGAGCGGTACTTC. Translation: CASSIRQGTSDERYF.

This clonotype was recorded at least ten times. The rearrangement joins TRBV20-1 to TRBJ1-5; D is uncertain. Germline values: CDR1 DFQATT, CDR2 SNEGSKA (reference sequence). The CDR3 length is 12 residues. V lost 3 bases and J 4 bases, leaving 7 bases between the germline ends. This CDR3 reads CSARDGNQPQHF. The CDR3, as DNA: TGCAGTGCTAGGGACGGGAATCAGCCCCAGCATTTT.

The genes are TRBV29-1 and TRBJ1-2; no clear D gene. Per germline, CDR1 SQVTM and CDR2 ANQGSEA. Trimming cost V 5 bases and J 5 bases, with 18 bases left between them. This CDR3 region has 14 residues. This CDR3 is CSVWGEGPRYGYTF. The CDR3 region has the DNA TGCAGCGTTTGGGGAGAGGGCCCGAGATATGGCTACACCTTC.

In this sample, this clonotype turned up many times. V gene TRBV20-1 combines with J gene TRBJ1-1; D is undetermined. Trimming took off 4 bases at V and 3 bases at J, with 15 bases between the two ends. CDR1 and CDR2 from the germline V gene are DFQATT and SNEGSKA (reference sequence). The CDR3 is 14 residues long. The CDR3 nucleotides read TGCAGTGCTAAGGGCCGTCTTAGGGACACTGAAGCTTTCTTT. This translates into CSAKGRLRDTEAFF.

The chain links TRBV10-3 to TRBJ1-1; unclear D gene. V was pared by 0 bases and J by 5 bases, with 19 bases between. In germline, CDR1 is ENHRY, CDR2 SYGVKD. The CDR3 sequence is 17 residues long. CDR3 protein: CAISESMSPGLGTEAFF. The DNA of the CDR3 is TGTGCCATCAGTGAGTCGATGAGTCCGGGTTTGGGGACTGAAGCTTTCTTT.

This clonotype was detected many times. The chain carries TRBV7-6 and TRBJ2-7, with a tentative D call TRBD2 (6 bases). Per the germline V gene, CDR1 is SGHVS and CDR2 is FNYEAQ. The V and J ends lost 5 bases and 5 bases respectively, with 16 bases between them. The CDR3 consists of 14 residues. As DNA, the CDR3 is TGTGCCAGCAGCCAGCGCGAGGAGGGGCACGAGCAGTACTTC. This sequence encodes CASSQREEGHEQYF. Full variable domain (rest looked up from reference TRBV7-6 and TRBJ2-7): GAGVSQSPRYKVTKRGQDVALRCDPISGHVSLYWYRQALGQGPEFLTYFNYEAQQDKSGLPNDRFSAERPEGSISTLTIQRTEQRDSAMYRCASSQREEGHEQYFGPGTRLTVT.

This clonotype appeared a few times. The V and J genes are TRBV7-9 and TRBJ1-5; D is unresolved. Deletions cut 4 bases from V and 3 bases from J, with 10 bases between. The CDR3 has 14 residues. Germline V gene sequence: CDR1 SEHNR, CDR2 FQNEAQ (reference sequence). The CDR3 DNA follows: TGTGCCAGCAGCTCTGACGGGAACAATCAGCCCCAGCATTTT. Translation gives CASSSDGNNQPQHF.